This TCR beta chain was identified during a study of blood T cell repertoires in COVID-19. In the authors' workflow: It was from reference gene primer amplification that nucleated cell counts were estimated. Sequencing used immunoSEQ multiplex PCR; TCRdb keeps in-frame clones, though not all of them. The V and J calls and clone size were taken over from that table, and D and trimming were inferred from the DNA. Of approximately 150,000 clones in the sample, 83% were seen once. The sample taken for sequencing was peripheral blood. The TCR comes from an older woman who had recovered from COVID-19.

DNA for the CDR3: TGTGCCTGGAGCGGGGGGCTGATAGACATTCAGTACTTC. As protein: CAWSGGLIDIQYF. This chain joins TRBV30 and TRBJ2-4; tentative D call: TRBD2 (7 bases). CDR3 length equals 13 residues. Germline values: CDR1 GTSNPN, CDR2 SVGIG (reference sequence). V gave up 3 bases and J gave up 8 bases, with 14 bases separating them.